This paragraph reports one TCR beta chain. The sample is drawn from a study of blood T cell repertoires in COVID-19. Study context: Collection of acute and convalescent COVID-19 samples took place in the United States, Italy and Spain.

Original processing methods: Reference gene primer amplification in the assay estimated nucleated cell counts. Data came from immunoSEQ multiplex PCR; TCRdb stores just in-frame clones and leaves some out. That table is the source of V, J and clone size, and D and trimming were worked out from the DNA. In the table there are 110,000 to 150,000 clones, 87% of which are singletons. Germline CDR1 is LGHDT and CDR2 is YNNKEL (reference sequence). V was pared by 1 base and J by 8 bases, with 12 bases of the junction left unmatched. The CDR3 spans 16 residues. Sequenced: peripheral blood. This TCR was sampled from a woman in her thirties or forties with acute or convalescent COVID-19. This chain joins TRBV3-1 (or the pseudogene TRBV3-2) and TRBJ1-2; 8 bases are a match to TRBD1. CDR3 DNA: TGTGCCAGCAGCCAAGTTGGCAGGGGGCTCGCGGAGGGCTACACCTTC. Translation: CASSQVGRGLAEGYTF.